This T cell receptor beta chain was documented in a study of T cell responses to AZD1222 COVID-19 vaccine. Points on this clone: Its antigen is still unknown.

Clones were sequenced by immunoSEQ multiplex PCR, and TCRdb holds only the in-frame ones, with some missing. Among about 100,000 clones listed, roughly 87% were seen once. Trimming took 6 bases from V and 0 from J, leaving 10 bases between them. The CDR3 loop spans 14 amino acids. Germline CDR1 MNHNY, CDR2 SVGAGI (reference sequence). Study conclusions and caveats: Clonal diversity was possibly underestimated; the donors were predominantly white British and more often female. Repertoire sampling was restricted to post-peak T cell response timepoints. Baseline serostatus was positive in only a handful of AZD1222 recipients. Unmutated variant regions reportedly attract nearly half of all spike-specific TCRs.

The rearrangement uses TRBV6-6 and TRBJ2-3; possible D gene TRBD1, 5 bases. The specimen comprised peripheral blood, sampled on day 0 of MenACWY control vaccination. The clonotype originates from an adult in good health. In DNA, the CDR3 is TGTGCCAGCAGGCCCAGGGATAGCACAGATACGCAGTATTTT. Amino acid sequence: CASRPRDSTDTQYF.